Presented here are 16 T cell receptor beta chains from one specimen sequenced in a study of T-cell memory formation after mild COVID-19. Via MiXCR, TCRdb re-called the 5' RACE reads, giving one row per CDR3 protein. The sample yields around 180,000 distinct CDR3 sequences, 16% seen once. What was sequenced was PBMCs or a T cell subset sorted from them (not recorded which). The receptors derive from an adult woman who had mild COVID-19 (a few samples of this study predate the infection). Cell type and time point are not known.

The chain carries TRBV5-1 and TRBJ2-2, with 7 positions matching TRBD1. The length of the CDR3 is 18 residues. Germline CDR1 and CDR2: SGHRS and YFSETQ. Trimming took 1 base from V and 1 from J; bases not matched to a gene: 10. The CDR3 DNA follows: TGCGCCAGCAGCTTGTTCCAGGGGGTTAGGGTGAACACCGGGGAGCTGTTTTTT. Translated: CASSLFQGVRVNTGELFF.

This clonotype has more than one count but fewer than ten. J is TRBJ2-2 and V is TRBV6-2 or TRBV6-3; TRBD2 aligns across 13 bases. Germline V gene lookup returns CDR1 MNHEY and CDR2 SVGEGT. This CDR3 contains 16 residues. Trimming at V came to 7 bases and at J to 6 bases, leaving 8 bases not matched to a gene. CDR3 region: CASISRLAGGSGELFF. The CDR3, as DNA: TGTGCCAGCATCTCCAGACTAGCGGGAGGTTCCGGGGAGCTGTTTTTT.

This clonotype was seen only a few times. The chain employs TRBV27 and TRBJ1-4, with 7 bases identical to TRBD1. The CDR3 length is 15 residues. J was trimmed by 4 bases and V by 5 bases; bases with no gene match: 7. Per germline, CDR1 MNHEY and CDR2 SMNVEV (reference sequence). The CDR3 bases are TGTGCCAGCAGTACCCGACAGGGATTTAATGAAAAACTGTTTTTT. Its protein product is CASSTRQGFNEKLFF.

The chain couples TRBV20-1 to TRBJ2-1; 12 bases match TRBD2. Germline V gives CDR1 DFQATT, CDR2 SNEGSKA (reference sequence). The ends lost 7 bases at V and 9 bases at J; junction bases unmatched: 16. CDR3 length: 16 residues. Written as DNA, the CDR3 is TGCAGTGTCCCCAAGGAGCTAGCGGGAGGGCCCAGTGAGCAGTTCTTC. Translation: CSVPKELAGGPSEQFF.

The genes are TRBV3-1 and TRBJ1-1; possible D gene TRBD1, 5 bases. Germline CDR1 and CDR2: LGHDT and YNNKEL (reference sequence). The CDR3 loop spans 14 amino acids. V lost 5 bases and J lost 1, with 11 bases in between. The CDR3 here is CASSSTGTNTEAFF. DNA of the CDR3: TGTGCCAGCAGCTCCACTGGGACGAACACTGAAGCTTTCTTT.

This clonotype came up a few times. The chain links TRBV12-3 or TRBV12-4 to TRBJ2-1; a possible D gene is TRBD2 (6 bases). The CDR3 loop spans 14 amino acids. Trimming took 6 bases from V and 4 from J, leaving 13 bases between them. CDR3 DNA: TGTGCCAGCAGGTTGCGGAGGGAATACAATGAGCAGTTCTTC. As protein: CASRLRREYNEQFF.

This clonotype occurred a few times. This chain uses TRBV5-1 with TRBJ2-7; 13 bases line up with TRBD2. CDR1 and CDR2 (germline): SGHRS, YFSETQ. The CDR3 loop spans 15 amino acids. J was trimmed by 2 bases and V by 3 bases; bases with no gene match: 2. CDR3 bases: TGCGCCAGCAGCTCGACTAGCGGGGGGCCCTACGAGCAGTACTTC. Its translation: CASSSTSGGPYEQYF.

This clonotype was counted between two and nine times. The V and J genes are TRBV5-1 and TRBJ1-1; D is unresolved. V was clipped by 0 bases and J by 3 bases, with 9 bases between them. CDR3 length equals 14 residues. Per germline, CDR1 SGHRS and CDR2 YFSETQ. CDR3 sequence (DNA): TGCGCCAGCAGCTTGGAACACCTCTACACTGAAGCTTTCTTT. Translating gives CASSLEHLYTEAFF.

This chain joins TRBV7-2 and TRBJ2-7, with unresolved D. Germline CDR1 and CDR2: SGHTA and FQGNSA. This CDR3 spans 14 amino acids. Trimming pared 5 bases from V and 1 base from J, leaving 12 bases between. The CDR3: CASSQQTHSYEQYF. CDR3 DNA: TGTGCCAGCAGCCAACAGACCCATTCCTACGAGCAGTACTTC.

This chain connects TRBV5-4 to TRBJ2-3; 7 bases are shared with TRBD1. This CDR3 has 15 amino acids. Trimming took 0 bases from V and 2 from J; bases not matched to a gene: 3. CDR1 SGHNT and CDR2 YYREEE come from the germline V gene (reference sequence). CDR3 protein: CASSLVDRFTDTQYF. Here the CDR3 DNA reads TGTGCCAGCAGCTTGGTGGACAGGTTCACAGATACGCAGTATTTT.

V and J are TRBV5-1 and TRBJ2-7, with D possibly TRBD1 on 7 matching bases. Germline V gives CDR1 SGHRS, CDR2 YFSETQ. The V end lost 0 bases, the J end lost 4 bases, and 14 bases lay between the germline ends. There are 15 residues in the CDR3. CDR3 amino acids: CASSLAGGGKYEQYF. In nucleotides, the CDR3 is TGCGCCAGCAGCTTGGCCGGAGGGGGCAAGTACGAGCAGTACTTC.

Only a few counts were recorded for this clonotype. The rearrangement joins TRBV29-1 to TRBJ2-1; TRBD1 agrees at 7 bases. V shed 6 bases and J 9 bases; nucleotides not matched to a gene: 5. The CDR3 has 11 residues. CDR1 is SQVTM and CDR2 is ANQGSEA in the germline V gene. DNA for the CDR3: TGCAGCGTAGCTCCAGGGGGTGAGCAGTTCTTC. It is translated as CSVAPGGEQFF.

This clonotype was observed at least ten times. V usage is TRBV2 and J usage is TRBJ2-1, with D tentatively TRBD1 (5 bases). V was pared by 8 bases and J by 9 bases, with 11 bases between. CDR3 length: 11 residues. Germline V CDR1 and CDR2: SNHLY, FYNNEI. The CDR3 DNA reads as TGTGCCAGCGGCAGGGTAGGTGAGCAGTTCTTC. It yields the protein CASGRVGEQFF.

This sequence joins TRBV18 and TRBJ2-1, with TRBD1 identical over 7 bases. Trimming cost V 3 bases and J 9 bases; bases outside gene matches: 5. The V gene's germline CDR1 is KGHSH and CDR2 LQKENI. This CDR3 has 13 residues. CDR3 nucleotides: TGTGCCAGCTCACCCGAGGGGGCCACTGAGCAGTTCTTC. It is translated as CASSPEGATEQFF.

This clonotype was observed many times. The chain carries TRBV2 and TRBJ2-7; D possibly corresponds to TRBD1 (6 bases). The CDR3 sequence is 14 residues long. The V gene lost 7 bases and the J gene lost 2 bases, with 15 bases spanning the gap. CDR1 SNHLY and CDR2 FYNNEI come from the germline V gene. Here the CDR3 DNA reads TGTGCCAGCAAGATACAGGGTACCGCCTACGAGCAGTACTTC. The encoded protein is CASKIQGTAYEQYF.

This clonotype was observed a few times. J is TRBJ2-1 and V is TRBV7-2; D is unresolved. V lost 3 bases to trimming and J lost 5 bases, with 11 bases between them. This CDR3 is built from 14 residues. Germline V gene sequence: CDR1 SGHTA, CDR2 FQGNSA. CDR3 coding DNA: TGTGCCAGCAGCTTTCTCCGGGCAGACAATGAGCAGTTCTTC. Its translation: CASSFLRADNEQFF.